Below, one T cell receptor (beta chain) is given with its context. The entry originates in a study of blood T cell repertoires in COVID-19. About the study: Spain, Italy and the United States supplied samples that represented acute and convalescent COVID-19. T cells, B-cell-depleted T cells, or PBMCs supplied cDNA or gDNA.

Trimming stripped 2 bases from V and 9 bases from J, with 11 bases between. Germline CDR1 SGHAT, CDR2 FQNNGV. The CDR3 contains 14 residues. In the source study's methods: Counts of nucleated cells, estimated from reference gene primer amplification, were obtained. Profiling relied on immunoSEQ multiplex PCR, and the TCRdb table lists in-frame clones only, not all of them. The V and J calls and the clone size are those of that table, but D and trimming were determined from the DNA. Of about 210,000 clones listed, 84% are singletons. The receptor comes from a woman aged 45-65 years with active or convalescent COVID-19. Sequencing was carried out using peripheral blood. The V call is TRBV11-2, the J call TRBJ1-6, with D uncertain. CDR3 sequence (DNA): TGTGCCAGCAGCTTATGGTCTCGGGGTTCACCCCTCCACTTT. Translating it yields CASSLWSRGSPLHF.